This TCR beta chain was observed in a study of cytomegalovirus exposure and HLA in healthy donors. With 60 Vbeta and 13 Jbeta primers, the PCR was carried out. The table came from immunoSEQ multiplex PCR; TCRdb's copy has only in-frame clones and leaves some out. This table has 150,000 to 200,000 clones, approximately 84% appearing once. The germline V gene has CDR1 MNHEY and CDR2 SMNVEV (reference sequence). This CDR3 comprises 16 residues. The ends lost 5 bases at V and 6 bases at J; junction bases unmatched: 10. Concerning this clone itself: Its specificity is unknown.

The study, taken as a whole, reports: A later analysis showed that HLA-associated TCR beta chains had undergone more clonal expansion than equally common others.

The V gene is TRBV27, the J gene TRBJ1-5; TRBD1 matches at 10 bases. This receptor was obtained from a young man in good health and CMV-seropositive. The sequencing sample was made of PBMCs. CDR3 protein: CASSPTGGGSGQPQHF. The DNA for the CDR3 is TGTGCCAGCAGTCCGACAGGGGGCGGTTCGGGTCAGCCCCAGCATTTT.